The entry that follows covers one T cell receptor beta chain sequence. The entry originates in a study of blood T cell repertoires in COVID-19. Study-wide context: Sample material is recorded as cDNA or gDNA derived from T cells, B-cell-depleted T cells, or PBMCs.

CDR3 length equals 15 residues. Germline trimming cut 5 bases from V and 6 bases from J; bases unmatched to any gene: 6. Looked up from germline, CDR1 is KGHDR and CDR2 is SFDVKD. The authors' processing: Reference gene primer amplification gave nucleated cell count estimates. Profiling relied on immunoSEQ multiplex PCR, and the TCRdb table lists in-frame clones only, not all of them. V, J and clone size are taken as reported in that table, and D and trimming were inferred from the DNA itself. The table lists 120,000 to 150,000 clones, around 83% of them singletons. The sequence was obtained from a woman aged 55-69 years with acute or convalescent COVID-19. The chain employs TRBV24-1 and TRBJ1-5; 10 bases match TRBD1. Sequenced material: peripheral blood. The CDR3 DNA is TGTGCCACCAGTGGTACGAGGGACAGGGGTCAGCCCCAGCATTTT. It translates to CATSGTRDRGQPQHF.